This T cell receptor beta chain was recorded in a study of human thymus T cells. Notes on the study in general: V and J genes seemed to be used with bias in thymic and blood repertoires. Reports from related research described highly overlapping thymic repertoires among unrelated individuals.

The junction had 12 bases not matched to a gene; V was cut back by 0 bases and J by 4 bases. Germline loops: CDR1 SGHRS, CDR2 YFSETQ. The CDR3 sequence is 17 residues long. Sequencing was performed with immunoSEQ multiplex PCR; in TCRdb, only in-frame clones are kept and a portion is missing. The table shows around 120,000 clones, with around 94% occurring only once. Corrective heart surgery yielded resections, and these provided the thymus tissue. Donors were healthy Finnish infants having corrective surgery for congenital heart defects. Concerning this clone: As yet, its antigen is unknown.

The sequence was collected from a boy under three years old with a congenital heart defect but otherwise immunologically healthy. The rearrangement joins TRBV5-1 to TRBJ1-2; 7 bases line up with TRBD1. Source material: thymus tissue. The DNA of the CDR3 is TGCGCCAGCAGCTTGGTGTCAGGGGGAGATGAAGGCTATGGCTACACCTTC. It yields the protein CASSLVSGGDEGYGYTF.